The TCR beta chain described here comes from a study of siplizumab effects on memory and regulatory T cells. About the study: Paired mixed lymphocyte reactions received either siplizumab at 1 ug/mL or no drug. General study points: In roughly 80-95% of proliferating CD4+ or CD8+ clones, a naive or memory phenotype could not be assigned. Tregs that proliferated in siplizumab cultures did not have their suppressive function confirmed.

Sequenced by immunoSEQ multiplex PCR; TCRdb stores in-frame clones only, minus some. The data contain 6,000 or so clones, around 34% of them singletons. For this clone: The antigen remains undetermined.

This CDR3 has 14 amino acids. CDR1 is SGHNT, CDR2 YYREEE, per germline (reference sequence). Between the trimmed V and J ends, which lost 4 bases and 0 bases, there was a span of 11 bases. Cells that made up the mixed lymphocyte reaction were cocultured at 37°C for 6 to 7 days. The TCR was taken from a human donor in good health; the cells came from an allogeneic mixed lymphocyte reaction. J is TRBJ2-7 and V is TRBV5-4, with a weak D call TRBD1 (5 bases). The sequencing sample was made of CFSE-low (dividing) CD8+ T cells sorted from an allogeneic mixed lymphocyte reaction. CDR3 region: CASSPTVFSYEQYF. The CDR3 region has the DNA TGTGCCAGCAGCCCGACAGTTTTCTCCTACGAGCAGTACTTC.